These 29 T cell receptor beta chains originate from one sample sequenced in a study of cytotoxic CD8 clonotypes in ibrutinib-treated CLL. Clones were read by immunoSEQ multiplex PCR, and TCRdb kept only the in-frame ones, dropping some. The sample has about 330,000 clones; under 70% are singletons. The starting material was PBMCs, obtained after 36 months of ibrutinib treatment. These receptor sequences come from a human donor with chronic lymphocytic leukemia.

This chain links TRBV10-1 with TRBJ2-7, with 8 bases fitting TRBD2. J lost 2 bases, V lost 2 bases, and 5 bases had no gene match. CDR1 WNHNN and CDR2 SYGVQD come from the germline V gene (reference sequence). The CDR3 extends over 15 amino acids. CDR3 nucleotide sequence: TGCGCCAGCAGTGAGGGAGGGGGACTAGCCTACGAGCAGTACTTC. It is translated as CASSEGGGLAYEQYF.

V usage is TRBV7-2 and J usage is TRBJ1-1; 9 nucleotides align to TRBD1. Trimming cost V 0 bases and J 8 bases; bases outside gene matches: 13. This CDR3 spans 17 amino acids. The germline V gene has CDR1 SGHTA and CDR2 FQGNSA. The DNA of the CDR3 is TGTGCCAGCAGCTTAGCCGGGCTGACAGGGGGGTATGCCGAAGCTTTCTTT. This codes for CASSLAGLTGGYAEAFF.

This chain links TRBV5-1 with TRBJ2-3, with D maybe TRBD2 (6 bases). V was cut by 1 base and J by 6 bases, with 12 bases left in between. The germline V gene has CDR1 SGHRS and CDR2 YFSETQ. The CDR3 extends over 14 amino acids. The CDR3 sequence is CASSLRRVPDTQYF. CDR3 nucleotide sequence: TGCGCCAGCAGCTTGAGGAGGGTTCCCGATACGCAGTATTTT.

The CDR3 spells CASSITGGQETQYF. For the CDR3, the DNA is TGTGCCAGTAGTATCACAGGGGGGCAAGAGACCCAGTACTTC. The rearrangement joins TRBV19 to TRBJ2-5, with 8 positions matching TRBD1. This CDR3 has 14 amino acids. J was trimmed by 2 bases and V by 3 bases; bases with no gene match: 2. CDR1 is LNHDA and CDR2 is SQIVND in the germline V gene (reference sequence).

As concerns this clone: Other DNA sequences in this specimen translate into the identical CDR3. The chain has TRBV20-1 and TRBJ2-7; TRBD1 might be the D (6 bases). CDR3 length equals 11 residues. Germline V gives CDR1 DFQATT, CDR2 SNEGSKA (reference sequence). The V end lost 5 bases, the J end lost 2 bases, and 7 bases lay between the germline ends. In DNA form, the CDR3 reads TGCAGTGCTGGGACACCCTACGAGCAGTACTTC. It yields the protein CSAGTPYEQYF.

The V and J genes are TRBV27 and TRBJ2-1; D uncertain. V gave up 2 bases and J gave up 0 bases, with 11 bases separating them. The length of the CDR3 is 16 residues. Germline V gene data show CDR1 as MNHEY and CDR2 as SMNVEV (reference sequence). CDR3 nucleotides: TGTGCCAGCAGTTTAAGGCGGCTTAGCTCCTACAATGAGCAGTTCTTC. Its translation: CASSLRRLSSYNEQFF.

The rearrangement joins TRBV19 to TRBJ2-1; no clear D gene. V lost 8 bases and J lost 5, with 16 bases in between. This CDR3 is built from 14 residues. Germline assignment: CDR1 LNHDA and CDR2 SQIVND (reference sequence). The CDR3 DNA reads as TGTGCCAGTCGGCCTTCTCTCTTGGACAATGAGCAGTTCTTC. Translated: CASRPSLLDNEQFF.

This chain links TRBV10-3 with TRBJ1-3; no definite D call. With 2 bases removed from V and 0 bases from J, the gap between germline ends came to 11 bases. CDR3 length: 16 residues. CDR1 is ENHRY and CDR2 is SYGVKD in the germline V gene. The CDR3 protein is CAISERQLSSGNTIYF. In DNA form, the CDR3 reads TGTGCCATCAGTGAGCGACAATTAAGCTCTGGAAACACCATATATTTT.

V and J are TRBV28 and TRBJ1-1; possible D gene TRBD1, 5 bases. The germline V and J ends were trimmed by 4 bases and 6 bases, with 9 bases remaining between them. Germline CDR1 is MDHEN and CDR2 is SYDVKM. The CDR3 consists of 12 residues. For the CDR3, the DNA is TGTGCCAGCAGTTCCCGGGGGTCTGAAGCTTTCTTT. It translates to CASSSRGSEAFF.

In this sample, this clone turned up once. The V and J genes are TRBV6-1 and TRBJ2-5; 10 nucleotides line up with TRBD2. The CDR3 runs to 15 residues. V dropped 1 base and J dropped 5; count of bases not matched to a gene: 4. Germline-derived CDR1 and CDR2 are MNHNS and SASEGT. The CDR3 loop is CASSEGGLAWETQYF. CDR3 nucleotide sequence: TGTGCCAGCAGTGAAGGGGGACTAGCGTGGGAGACCCAGTACTTC.

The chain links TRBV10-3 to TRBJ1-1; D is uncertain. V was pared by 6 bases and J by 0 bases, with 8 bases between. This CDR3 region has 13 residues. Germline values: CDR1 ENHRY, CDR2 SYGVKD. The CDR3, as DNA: TGTGCCATCAGACTATCACTGAACACTGAAGCTTTCTTT. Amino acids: CAIRLSLNTEAFF.

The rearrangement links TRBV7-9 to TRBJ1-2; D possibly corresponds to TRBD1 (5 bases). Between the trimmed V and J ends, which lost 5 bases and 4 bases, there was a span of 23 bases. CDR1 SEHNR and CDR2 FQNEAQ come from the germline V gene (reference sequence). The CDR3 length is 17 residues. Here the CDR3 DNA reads TGTGCCAGCAGCGCTAGCACTACCCCGGGACTGACCTATGGCTACACCTTC. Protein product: CASSASTTPGLTYGYTF.

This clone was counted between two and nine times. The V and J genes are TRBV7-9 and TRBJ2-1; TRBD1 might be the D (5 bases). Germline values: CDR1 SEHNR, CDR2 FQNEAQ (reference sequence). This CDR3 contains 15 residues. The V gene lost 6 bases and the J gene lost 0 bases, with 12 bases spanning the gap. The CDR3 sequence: CASRPGYSSYNEQFF. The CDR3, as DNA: TGTGCCAGCAGACCAGGGTATAGCTCCTACAATGAGCAGTTCTTC.

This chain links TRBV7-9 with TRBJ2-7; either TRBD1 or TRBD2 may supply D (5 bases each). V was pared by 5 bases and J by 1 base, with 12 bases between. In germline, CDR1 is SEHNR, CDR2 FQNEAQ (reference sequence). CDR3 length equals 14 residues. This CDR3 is CASSPGPPSYEQYF. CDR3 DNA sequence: TGTGCCAGCAGCCCGGGACCTCCTTCCTACGAGCAGTACTTC.

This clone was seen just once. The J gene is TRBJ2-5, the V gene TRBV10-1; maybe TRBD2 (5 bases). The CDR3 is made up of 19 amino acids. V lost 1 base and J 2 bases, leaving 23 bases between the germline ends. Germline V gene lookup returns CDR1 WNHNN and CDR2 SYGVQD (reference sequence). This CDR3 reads CASSEYPRIEGKLQETQYF. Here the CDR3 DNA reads TGCGCCAGCAGTGAGTACCCCCGGATCGAGGGAAAGCTGCAAGAGACCCAGTACTTC.

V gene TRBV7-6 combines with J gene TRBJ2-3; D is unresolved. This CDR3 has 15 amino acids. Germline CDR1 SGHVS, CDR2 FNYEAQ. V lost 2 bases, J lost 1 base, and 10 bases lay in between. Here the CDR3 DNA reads TGTGCCAGCAGCTTATACCCCGAAGGCACAGATACGCAGTATTTT. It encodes CASSLYPEGTDTQYF.

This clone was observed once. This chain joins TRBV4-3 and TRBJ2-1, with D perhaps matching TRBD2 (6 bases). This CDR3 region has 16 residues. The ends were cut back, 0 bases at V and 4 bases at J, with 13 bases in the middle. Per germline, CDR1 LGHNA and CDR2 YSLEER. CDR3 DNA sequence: TGCGCCAGCAGCCAAGATGGGGGGATGGTGTACAATGAGCAGTTCTTC. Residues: CASSQDGGMVYNEQFF.

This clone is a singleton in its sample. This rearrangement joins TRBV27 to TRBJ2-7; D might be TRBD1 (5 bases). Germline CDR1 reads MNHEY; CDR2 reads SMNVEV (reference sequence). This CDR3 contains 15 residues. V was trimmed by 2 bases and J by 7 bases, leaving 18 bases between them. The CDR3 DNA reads TGTGCCAGCAGTTTAGACCCGGACATACCACAGGAGCAGTACTTC. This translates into CASSLDPDIPQEQYF.

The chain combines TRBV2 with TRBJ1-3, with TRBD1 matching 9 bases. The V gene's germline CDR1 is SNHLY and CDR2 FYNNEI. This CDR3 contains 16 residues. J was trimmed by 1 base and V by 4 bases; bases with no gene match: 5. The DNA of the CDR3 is TGTGCCAGCAGTGCCCGGGACAGGGAGTCTGGAAACACCATATATTTT. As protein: CASSARDRESGNTIYF. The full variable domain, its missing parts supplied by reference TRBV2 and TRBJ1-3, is EPEVTQTPSHQVTQMGQEVILRCVPISNHLYFYWYRQILGQKVEFLVSFYNNEISEKSEIFDDQFSVERPDGSNFTLKIRSTKLEDSAMYFCASSARDRESGNTIYFGEGSWLTVV.

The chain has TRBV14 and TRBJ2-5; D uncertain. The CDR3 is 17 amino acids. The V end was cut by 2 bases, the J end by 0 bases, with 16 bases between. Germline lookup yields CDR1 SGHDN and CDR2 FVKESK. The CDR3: CASSQYRLAADQETQYF. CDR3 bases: TGTGCCAGCAGCCAATATCGTCTCGCGGCAGACCAAGAGACCCAGTACTTC. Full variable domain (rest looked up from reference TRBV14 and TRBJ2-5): EAGVTQFPSHSVIEKGQTVTLRCDPISGHDNLYWYRRVMGKEIKFLLHFVKESKQDESGMPNNRFLAERTGGTYSTLKVQPAELEDSGVYFCASSQYRLAADQETQYFGPGTRLLVL.

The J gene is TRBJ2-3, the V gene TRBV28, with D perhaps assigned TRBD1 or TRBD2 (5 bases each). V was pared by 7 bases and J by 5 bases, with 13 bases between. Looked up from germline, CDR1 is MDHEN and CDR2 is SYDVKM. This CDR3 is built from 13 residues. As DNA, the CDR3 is TGTGCCAGCACTTTTCGGGGCCAAGATACGCAGTATTTT. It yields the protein CASTFRGQDTQYF.

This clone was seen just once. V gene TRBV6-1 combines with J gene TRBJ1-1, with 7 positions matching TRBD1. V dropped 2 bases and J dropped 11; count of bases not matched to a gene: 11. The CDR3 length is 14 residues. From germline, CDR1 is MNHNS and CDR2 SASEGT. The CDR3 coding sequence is TGTGCCAGCAGTGAACCACCTCCGGGGACAGTCGCTTTCTTT. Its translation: CASSEPPPGTVAFF.

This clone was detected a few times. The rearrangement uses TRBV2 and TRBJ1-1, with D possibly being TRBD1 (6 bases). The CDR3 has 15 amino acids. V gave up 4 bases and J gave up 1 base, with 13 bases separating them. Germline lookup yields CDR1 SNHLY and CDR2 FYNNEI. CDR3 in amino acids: CASSGVGGRNTEAFF. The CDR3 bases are TGTGCCAGCAGTGGGGTTGGGGGGCGGAACACTGAAGCTTTCTTT.

The CDR3 sequence: CASSVAERGGRYIGQPQHF. The CDR3 DNA is TGTGCCAGCAGCGTAGCGGAAAGAGGGGGCAGGTATATCGGGCAGCCCCAGCATTTT. The chain employs TRBV9 and TRBJ1-5; 7 bases agree with TRBD1. The CDR3 loop spans 19 amino acids. From germline, CDR1 is SGDLS and CDR2 YYNGEE. V gave up 0 bases and J gave up 7 bases; unmatched junction bases: 19. Combining the CDR3 with reference TRBV9 and TRBJ1-5 gives the whole variable domain DSGVTQTPKHLITATGQRVTLRCSPRSGDLSVYWYQQSLDQGLQFLIQYYNGEERAKGNILERFSAQQFPDLHSELNLSSLELGDSALYFCASSVAERGGRYIGQPQHFGDGTRLSIL.

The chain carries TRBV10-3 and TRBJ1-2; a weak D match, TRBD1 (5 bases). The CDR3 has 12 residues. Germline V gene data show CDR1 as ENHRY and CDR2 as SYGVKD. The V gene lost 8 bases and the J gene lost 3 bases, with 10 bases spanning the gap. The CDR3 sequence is CAIRGADYGYTF. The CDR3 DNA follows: TGTGCCATCCGCGGGGCCGACTATGGCTACACCTTC.

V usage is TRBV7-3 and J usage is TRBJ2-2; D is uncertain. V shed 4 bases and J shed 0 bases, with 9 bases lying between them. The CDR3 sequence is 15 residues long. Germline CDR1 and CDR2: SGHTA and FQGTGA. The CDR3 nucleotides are TGTGCCAGCAGCTCCACTAACGCGAACACCGGGGAGCTGTTTTTT. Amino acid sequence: CASSSTNANTGELFF.

CDR3 loop: CATSRAGADEQYF. CDR3 bases: TGTGCCACCAGCAGAGCGGGAGCCGACGAGCAGTACTTC. This chain uses TRBV15 with TRBJ2-7; perhaps TRBD2 as D (6 bases). The CDR3 has 13 amino acids. Between the trimmed V and J ends, which lost 1 base and 5 bases, there was a span of 9 bases. The V gene's germline CDR1 is LNHNV and CDR2 YYDKDF (reference sequence).

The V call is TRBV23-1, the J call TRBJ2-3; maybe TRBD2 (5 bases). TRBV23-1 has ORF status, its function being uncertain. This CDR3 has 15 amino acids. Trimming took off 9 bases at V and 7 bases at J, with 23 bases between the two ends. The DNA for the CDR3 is TGCGCCAGAGACCATACCCGAAAAGTAGCGAATACGCAGTATTTT. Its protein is CARDHTRKVANTQYF.

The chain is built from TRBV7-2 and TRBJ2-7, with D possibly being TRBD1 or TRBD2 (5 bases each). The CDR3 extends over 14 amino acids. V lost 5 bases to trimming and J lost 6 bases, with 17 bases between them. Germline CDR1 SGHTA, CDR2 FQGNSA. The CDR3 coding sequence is TGTGCCAGCAGCCCCCCTAGAGTCGGGGCCGAGCAGTACTTC. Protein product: CASSPPRVGAEQYF. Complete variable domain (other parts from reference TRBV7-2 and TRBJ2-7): GAGVSQSPSNKVTEKGKDVELRCDPISGHTALYWYRQSLGQGLEFLIYFQGNSAPDKSGLPSDRFSAERTGGSVSTLTIQRTQQEDSAVYLCASSPPRVGAEQYFGPGTRLTVT.